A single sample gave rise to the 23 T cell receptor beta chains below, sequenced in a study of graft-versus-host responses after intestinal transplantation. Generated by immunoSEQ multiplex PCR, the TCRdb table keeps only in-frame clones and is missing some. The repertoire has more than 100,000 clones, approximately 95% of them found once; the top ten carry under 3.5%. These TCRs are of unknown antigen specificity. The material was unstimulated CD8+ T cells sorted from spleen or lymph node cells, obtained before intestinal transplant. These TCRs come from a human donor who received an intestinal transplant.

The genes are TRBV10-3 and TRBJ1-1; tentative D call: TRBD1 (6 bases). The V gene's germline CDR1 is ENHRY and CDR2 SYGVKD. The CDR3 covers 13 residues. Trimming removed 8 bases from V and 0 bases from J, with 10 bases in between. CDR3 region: CAIYGGLNTEAFF. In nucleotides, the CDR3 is TGTGCCATCTACGGGGGCCTGAACACTGAAGCTTTCTTT.

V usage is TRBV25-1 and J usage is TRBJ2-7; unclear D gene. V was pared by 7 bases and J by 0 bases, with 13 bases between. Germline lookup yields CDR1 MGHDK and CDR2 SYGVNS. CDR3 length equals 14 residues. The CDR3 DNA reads TGTGCCAGCATGCCGACCTACTACTCCTACGAGCAGTACTTC. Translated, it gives CASMPTYYSYEQYF.

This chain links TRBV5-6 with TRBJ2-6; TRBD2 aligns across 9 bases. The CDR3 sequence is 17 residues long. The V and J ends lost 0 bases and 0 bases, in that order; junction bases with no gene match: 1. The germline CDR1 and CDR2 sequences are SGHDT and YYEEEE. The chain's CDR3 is CASSLGGRASGANVLTF. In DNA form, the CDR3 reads TGTGCCAGCAGCTTGGGCGGGAGGGCCTCTGGGGCCAACGTCCTGACTTTC.

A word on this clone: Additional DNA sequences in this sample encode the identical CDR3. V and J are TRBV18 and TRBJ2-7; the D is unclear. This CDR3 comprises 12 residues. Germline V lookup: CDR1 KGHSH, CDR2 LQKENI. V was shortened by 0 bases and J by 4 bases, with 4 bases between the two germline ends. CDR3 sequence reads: CASSPPGYEQYF. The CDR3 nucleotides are TGTGCCAGCTCACCACCGGGGTACGAGCAGTACTTC.

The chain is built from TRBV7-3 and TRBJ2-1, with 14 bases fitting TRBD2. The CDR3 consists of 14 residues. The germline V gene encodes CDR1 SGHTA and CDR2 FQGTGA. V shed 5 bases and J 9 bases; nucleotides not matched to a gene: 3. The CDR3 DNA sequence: TGTGCCAGCAGCCGGACTAGCGGGGGGCCTGAGCAGTTCTTC. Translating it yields CASSRTSGGPEQFF.

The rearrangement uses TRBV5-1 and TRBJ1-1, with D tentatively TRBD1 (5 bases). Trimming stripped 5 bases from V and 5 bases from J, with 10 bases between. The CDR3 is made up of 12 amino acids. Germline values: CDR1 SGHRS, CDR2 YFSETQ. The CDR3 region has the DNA TGCGCCAGCAGACTGGGGGGGACTGAAGCTTTCTTT. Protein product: CASRLGGTEAFF.

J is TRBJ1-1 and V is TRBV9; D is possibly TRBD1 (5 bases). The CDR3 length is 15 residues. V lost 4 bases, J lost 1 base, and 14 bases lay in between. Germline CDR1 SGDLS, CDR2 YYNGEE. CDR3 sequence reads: CASSTEDTTNTEAFF. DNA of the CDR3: TGTGCCAGCAGCACGGAGGACACCACGAACACTGAAGCTTTCTTT.

The CDR3 DNA reads as TGTGCCAGCAGTGAATCCGAGGGAATAGTGCATTTT. As protein: CASSESEGIVHF. The V and J genes are TRBV25-1 and TRBJ1-5; D remains unclear. The V end lost 1 base, the J end lost 15 bases, and 13 bases lay between the germline ends. The germline CDR1 and CDR2 sequences are MGHDK and SYGVNS. The CDR3 loop spans 12 amino acids.

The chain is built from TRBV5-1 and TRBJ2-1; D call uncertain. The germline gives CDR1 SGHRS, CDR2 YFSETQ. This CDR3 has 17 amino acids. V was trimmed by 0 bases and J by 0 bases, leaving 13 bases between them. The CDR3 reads CASSLDPRTYSYNEQFF. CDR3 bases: TGCGCCAGCAGCTTGGACCCTCGGACCTACTCCTACAATGAGCAGTTCTTC.

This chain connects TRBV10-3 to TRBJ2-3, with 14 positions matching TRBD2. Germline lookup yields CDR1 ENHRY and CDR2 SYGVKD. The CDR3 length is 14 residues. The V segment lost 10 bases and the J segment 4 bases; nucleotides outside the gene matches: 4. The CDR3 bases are TGTGCCACTACGGGACTAGCGGGAGCAGATACGCAGTATTTT. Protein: CATTGLAGADTQYF.

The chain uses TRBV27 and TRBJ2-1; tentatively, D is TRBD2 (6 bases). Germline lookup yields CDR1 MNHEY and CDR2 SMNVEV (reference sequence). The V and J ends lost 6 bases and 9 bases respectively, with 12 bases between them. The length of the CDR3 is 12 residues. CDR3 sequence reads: CASSLVGSEQFF. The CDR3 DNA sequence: TGTGCCAGCAGCTTAGTCGGGAGTGAGCAGTTCTTC.

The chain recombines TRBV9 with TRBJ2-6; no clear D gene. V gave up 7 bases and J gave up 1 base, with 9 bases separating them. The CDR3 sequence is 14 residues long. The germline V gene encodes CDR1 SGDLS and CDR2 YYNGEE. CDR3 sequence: CASEDTSGANVLTF. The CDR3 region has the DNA TGTGCCAGCGAAGACACGTCTGGGGCCAACGTCCTGACTTTC.

DNA of the CDR3: TGTGCCAGTCATGAGCCCAAATCAGGGTTCGCTGCGAACACCGGGGAGCTGTTTTTT. It yields the protein CASHEPKSGFAANTGELFF. V and J are TRBV27 and TRBJ2-2; weak D call: TRBD1 (5 bases). Germline V lookup: CDR1 MNHEY, CDR2 SMNVEV (reference sequence). With 9 bases removed from V and 0 bases from J, the gap between germline ends came to 26 bases. CDR3 length: 19 amino acids.

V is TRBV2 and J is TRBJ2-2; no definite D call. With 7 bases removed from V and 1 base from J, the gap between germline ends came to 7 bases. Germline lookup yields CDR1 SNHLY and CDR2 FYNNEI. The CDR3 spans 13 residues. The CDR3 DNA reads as TGTGCCAGCATCGACTTGAACACCGGGGAGCTGTTTTTT. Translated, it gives CASIDLNTGELFF.

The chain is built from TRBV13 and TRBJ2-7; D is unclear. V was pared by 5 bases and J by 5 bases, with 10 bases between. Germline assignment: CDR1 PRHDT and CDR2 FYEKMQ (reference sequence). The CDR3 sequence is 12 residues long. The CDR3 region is CASSGVSDEQYF. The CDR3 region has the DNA TGTGCCAGCAGCGGGGTATCTGACGAGCAGTACTTC.

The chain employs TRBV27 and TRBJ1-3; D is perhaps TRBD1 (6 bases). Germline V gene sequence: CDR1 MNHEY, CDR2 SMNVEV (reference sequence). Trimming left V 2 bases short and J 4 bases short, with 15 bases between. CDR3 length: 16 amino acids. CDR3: CASSLTGQGSGNTIYF. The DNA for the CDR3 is TGTGCCAGCAGTTTAACCGGGCAGGGGAGCGGAAACACCATATATTTT.

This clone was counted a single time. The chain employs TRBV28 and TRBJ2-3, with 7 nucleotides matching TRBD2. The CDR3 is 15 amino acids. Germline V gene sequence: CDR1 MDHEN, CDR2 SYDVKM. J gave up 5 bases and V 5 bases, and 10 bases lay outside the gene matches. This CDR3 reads CASSPTREGKDTQYF. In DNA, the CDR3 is TGTGCCAGCAGTCCCACGAGGGAGGGGAAAGATACGCAGTATTTT.

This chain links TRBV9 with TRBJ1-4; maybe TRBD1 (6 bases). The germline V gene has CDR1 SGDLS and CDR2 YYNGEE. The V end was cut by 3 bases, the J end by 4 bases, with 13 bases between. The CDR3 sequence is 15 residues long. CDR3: CASSEGGIFNEKLFF. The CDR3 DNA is TGTGCCAGCAGCGAGGGGGGTATTTTTAATGAAAAACTGTTTTTT. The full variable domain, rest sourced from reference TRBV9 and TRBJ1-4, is DSGVTQTPKHLITATGQRVTLRCSPRSGDLSVYWYQQSLDQGLQFLIQYYNGEERAKGNILERFSAQQFPDLHSELNLSSLELGDSALYFCASSEGGIFNEKLFFGSGTQLSVL.

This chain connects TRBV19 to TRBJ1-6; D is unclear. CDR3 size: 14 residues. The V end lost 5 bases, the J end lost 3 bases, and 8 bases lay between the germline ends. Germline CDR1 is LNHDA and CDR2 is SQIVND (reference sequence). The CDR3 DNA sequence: TGTGCCAGTAGTCCCGTCTTCTATAATTCACCCCTCCACTTT. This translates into CASSPVFYNSPLHF.

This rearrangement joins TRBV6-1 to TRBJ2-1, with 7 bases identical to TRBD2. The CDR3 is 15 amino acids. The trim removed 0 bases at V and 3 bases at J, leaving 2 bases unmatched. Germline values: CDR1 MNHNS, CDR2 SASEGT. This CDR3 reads CASSEARTSYNEQFF. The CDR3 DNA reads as TGTGCCAGCAGTGAAGCAAGGACTAGCTACAATGAGCAGTTCTTC.

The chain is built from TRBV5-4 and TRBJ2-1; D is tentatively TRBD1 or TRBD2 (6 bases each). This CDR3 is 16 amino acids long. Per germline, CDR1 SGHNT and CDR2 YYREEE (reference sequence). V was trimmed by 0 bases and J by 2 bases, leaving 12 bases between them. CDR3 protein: CASSLAGGTPYNEQFF. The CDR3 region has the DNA TGTGCCAGCAGCTTGGCCGGAGGGACACCCTACAATGAGCAGTTCTTC. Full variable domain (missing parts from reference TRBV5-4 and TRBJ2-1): ETGVTQSPTHLIKTRGQQVTLRCSSQSGHNTVSWYQQALGQGPQFIFQYYREEENGRGNFPPRFSGLQFPNYSSELNVNALELDDSALYLCASSLAGGTPYNEQFFGPGTRLTVL.

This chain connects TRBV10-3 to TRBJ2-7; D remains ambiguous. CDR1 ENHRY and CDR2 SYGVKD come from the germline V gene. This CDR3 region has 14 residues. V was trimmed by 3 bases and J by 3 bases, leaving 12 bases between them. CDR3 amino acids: CAISDEGMFYEQYF. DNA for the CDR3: TGTGCCATCAGTGATGAAGGGATGTTCTACGAGCAGTACTTC.

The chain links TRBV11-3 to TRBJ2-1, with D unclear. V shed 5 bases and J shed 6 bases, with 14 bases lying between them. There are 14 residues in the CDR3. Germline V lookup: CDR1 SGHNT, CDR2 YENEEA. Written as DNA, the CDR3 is TGTGCCAGCAGCCGCCGTGACGCTACCAATGAGCAGTTCTTC. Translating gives CASSRRDATNEQFF. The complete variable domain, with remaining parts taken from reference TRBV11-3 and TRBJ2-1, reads EAGVVQSPRYKIIEKKQPVAFWCNPISGHNTLYWYLQNLGQGPELLIRYENEEAVDDSQLPKDRFSAERLKGVDSTLKIQPAELGDSAVYLCASSRRDATNEQFFGPGTRLTVL.